The 18 T cell receptor beta chains presented below share a single source sample, sequenced in a study of OX40 agonist ivuxolimab in advanced cancers. Some clones are missing from TCRdb's copy, which holds only in-frame ones; the method was immunoSEQ multiplex PCR. Among about 77,000 clones listed, under 90% were seen once. This specimen was CD4+ or CD8+ T cells sorted from blood, taken in a trial of the OX40 agonist ivuxolimab. These receptors originate from an adult with an advanced solid tumor such as melanoma, head and neck, liver or kidney cancer.

The chain couples TRBV28 to TRBJ1-1; D ambiguous. Trimming took 2 bases from V and 14 from J, leaving 12 bases between them. This CDR3 comprises 11 residues. The germline V gene has CDR1 MDHEN and CDR2 SYDVKM. CDR3 region: CASSLSRISFF. In DNA form, the CDR3 reads TGTGCCAGCAGTTTAAGCAGGATATCGTTCTTT.

The chain carries TRBV15 and TRBJ2-2; no reliable D call. V lost 1 base and J lost 1, with 4 bases in between. From germline, CDR1 is LNHNV and CDR2 YYDKDF (reference sequence). This CDR3 spans 14 amino acids. The CDR3 reads CATSRARNTGELFF. For the CDR3, the DNA is TGTGCCACCAGCAGAGCGCGGAACACCGGGGAGCTGTTTTTT.

This clone was found a few times. V gene TRBV10-3 combines with J gene TRBJ1-2, with a weak D call TRBD1 (5 bases). Trimming took off 2 bases at V and 5 bases at J, with 15 bases between the two ends. Germline CDR1 reads ENHRY; CDR2 reads SYGVKD. This CDR3 is 15 amino acids long. The CDR3 here is CAISENRRGEYGYTF. The CDR3 nucleotides read TGTGCCATCAGTGAGAATAGGAGGGGCGAGTATGGCTACACCTTC.

The chain links TRBV6-6 to TRBJ1-5; D uncertain. Trimming removed 6 bases at V and 3 bases at J, with 12 bases between. The V gene's germline CDR1 is MNHNY and CDR2 SVGAGI (reference sequence). The CDR3 has 14 amino acids. CDR3 region: CASSPGRSNQPQHF. CDR3 DNA sequence: TGTGCCAGCAGCCCCGGGAGGTCCAATCAGCCCCAGCATTTT.

This clone was recorded only once. The chain couples TRBV5-1 to TRBJ2-5; the match to TRBD2 covers 9 bases. Germline CDR1 is SGHRS and CDR2 is YFSETQ. The trim removed 3 bases at V and 1 base at J, leaving 1 base unmatched. The CDR3 length is 14 residues. The CDR3 DNA is TGCGCCAGCAGCTCTAGCGGGACCCAAGAGACCCAGTACTTC. As protein: CASSSSGTQETQYF.

This chain's CDR3 is CASSSQGAVGELFF. The CDR3, as DNA: TGCGCCAGCAGCTCGCAGGGGGCCGTTGGAGAACTGTTTTTT. The genes are TRBV5-1 and TRBJ1-4, with 8 nucleotides matching TRBD1. J gave up 12 bases and V 3 bases, and 10 bases lay outside the gene matches. Germline V gene data show CDR1 as SGHRS and CDR2 as YFSETQ. CDR3 length: 14 residues.

CDR3 DNA: TGCGCCAGCAGCTTGGACCCAGGGCAAAACCAGCCCCAGCATTTT. Its translation is CASSLDPGQNQPQHF. The rearrangement links TRBV5-1 to TRBJ1-5; possible D gene TRBD1, 5 bases. The V end lost 0 bases, the J end lost 7 bases, and 14 bases lay between the germline ends. Germline values: CDR1 SGHRS, CDR2 YFSETQ. The CDR3 runs 15 residues. Full variable domain (outside the CDR3, taken from reference TRBV5-1 and TRBJ1-5): KAGVTQTPRYLIKTRGQQVTLSCSPISGHRSVSWYQQTPGQGLQFLFEYFSETQRNKGNFPGRFSGRQFSNSRSEMNVSTLELGDSALYLCASSLDPGQNQPQHFGDGTRLSIL.

The genes are TRBV6-4 and TRBJ2-1; TRBD2 aligns across 8 bases. This CDR3 comprises 16 residues. With V trimmed by 6 bases and J by 4 bases, 11 bases remained unmatched. Germline CDR1 reads MRHNA; CDR2 reads SNTAGT. CDR3 bases: TGTGCCAGCAGCTCAAGCGGGGGACTAGGGTACAATGAGCAGTTCTTC. Protein: CASSSSGGLGYNEQFF.

V and J are TRBV30 and TRBJ2-7; perhaps TRBD2 as D (6 bases). V was pared by 3 bases and J by 0 bases, with 18 bases between. The CDR3 consists of 16 residues. CDR1 is GTSNPN and CDR2 is SVGIG in the germline V gene (reference sequence). The CDR3 region has the DNA TGTGCCTGGAGGGCCCGGTTGGGACTCAACTCCTACGAGCAGTACTTC. It codes for CAWRARLGLNSYEQYF.

Concerning this clone: Compared with germline, one end of the junction differs, possibly owing to a read error. The chain is built from TRBV15 and TRBJ2-2; 7 nucleotides line up with TRBD2. CDR3 length: 17 amino acids. CDR1 is LNHNV and CDR2 is YYDKDF in the germline V gene (reference sequence). The CDR3: CATSRDSGGTKTGELFF. For the CDR3, the DNA is TGTGCCACCAGCAGAGATTCCGGGGGGACGAAGACCGGGGAGCTGTTTTTT.

The J gene is TRBJ1-1, the V gene TRBV19; D unresolved. The CDR3 is made up of 14 amino acids. The V and J ends lost 4 bases and 1 base respectively, with 10 bases between them. Germline lookup yields CDR1 LNHDA and CDR2 SQIVND (reference sequence). The CDR3 DNA reads TGTGCCAGTAGTAATGGCAGGACGAACACTGAAGCTTTCTTT. Residues: CASSNGRTNTEAFF.

V gene TRBV28 combines with J gene TRBJ2-7, with 7 positions matching TRBD1. There are 14 residues in the CDR3. Germline V gene sequence: CDR1 MDHEN, CDR2 SYDVKM. V dropped 11 bases and J dropped 2; count of bases not matched to a gene: 12. CDR3 nucleotides: TGTGCCTCCGAGGGGGCGATATCCCCCTACGAGCAGTACTTC. This codes for CASEGAISPYEQYF.

The V gene is TRBV7-8, the J gene TRBJ2-5, with 9 nucleotides matching TRBD2. Germline V gene lookup returns CDR1 SGHVS and CDR2 FQNEAQ. The CDR3 covers 16 residues. With 2 bases clipped from V and 4 bases from J, the junction kept 8 bases outside the gene matches. CDR3 sequence: CASSLQVAGVGETQYF. CDR3 in DNA: TGTGCCAGCAGCTTACAGGTAGCGGGAGTCGGAGAGACCCAGTACTTC.

The CDR3 DNA sequence: TGCGCCAGCAGCTTGGTGGACAATGAGCAGTTCTTC. It translates to CASSLVDNEQFF. J is TRBJ2-1 and V is TRBV5-1; no clear D gene. The CDR3 covers 12 residues. The germline gives CDR1 SGHRS, CDR2 YFSETQ. Trimming pared 0 bases from V and 5 bases from J, leaving 3 bases between.

The V call is TRBV2, the J call TRBJ1-2; the D is unclear. Trimming pared 5 bases from V and 3 bases from J, leaving 13 bases between. Germline V gene data show CDR1 as SNHLY and CDR2 as FYNNEI. This CDR3 comprises 14 residues. CDR3 protein: CASSRSSFDYGYTF. CDR3 nucleotide sequence: TGTGCCAGCAGTCGGAGTTCCTTCGACTATGGCTACACCTTC.

V and J are TRBV6-5 and TRBJ2-3; 10 positions match TRBD2. CDR3 size: 15 residues. After removal of 2 bases from V and 4 bases from J, the junction contained 3 bases not matched to a gene. Germline assignment: CDR1 MNHEY and CDR2 SVGAGI. In DNA, the CDR3 is TGTGCCAGCAGTTACGTAGCGGGGGGCCCAGATACGCAGTATTTT. Translated: CASSYVAGGPDTQYF.

The chain uses TRBV28 and TRBJ1-5; possible D gene TRBD1, 6 bases. In germline, CDR1 is MDHEN, CDR2 SYDVKM. This CDR3 comprises 12 residues. Trimming took off 10 bases at V and 6 bases at J, with 13 bases between the two ends. The CDR3 DNA sequence: TGTGCCATTTCAGGGGTTGGTCAGCCCCAGCATTTT. Encoded protein: CAISGVGQPQHF.

The J gene is TRBJ1-1, the V gene TRBV6-5; 10 bases align to TRBD1. The CDR3 extends over 14 amino acids. J lost 5 bases, V lost 5 bases, and 5 bases had no gene match. Looked up from germline, CDR1 is MNHEY and CDR2 is SVGAGI. CDR3 loop: CASSPTGGITEAFF. The CDR3 coding sequence is TGTGCCAGCAGTCCGACAGGGGGCATAACTGAAGCTTTCTTT.